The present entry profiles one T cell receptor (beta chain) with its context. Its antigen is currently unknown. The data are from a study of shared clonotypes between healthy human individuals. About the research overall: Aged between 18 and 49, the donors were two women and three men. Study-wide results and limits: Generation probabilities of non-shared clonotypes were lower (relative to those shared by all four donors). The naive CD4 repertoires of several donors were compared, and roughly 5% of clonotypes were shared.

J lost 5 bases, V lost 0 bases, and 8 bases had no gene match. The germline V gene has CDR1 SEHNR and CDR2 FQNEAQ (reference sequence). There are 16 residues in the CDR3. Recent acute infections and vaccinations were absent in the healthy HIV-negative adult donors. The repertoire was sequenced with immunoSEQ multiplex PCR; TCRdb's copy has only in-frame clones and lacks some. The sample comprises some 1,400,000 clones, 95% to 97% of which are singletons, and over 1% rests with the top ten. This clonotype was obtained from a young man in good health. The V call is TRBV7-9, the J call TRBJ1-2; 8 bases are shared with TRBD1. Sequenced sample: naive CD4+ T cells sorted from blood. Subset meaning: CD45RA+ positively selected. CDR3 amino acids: CASSLAGSDRAYGYTF. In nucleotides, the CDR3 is TGTGCCAGCAGCTTAGCTGGATCGGACAGGGCGTATGGCTACACCTTC.